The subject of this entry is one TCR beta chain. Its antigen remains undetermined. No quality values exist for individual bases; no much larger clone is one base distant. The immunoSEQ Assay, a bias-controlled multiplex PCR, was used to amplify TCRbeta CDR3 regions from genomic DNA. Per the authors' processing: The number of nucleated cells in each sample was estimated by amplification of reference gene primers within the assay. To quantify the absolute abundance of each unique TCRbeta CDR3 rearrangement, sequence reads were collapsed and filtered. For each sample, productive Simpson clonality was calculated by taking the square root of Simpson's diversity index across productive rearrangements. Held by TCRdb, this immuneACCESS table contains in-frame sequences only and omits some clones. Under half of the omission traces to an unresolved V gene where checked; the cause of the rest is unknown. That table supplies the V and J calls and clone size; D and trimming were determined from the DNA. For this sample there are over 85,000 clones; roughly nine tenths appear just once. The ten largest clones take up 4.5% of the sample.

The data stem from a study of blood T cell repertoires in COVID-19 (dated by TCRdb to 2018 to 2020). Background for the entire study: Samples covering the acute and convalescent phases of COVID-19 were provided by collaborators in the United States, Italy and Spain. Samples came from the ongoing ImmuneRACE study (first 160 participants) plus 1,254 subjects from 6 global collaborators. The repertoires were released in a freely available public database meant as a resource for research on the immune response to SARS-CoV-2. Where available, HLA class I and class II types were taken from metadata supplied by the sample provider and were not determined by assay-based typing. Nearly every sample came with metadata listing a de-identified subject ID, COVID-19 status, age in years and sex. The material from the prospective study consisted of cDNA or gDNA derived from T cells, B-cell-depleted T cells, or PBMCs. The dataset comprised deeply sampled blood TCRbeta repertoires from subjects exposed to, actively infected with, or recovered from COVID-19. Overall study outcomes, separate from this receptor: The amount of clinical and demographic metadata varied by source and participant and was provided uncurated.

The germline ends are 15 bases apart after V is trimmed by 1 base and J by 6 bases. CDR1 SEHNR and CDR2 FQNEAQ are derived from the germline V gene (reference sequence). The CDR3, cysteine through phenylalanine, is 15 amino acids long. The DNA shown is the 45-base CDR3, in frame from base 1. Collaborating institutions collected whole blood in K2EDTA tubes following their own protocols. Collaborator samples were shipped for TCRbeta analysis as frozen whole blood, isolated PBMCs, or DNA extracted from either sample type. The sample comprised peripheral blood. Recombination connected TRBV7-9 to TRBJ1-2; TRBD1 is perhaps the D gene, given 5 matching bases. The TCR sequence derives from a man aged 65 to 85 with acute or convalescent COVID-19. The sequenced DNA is TGTGCCAGCAGCTTAGATTCTTTCGGGGGAGATGGCTACACCTTC. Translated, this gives CASSLDSFGGDGYTF.